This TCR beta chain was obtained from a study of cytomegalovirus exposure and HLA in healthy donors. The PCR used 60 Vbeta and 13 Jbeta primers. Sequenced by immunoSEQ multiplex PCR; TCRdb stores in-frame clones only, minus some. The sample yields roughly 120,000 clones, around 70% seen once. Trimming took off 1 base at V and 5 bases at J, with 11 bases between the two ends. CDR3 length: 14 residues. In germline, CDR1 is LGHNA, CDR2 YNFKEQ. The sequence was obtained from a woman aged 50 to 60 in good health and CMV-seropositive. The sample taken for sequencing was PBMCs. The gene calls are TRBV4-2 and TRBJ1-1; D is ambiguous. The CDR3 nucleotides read TGTGCCAGCAGCCAAGGGCCCAGTGAAACTGAAGCTTTCTTT. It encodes CASSQGPSETEAFF.